Reported below is one TCR beta chain. The antigen this receptor binds is unknown. Base qualities are not provided; no much larger clone lies one nucleotide away. Within the sample, other DNA sequences also encode this same CDR3. Its CDR3 holds 14 amino acids, cysteine through phenylalanine. The sequence is cut down to CDR3 DNA, 42 bases in frame from base 1. V is cut by 5 bases and J by 8 bases, and the space between the germline ends is 18 bases. In the germline V gene, CDR1 corresponds to SGHTA and CDR2 to FQGTGA. In total, 666 healthy bone marrow donors made up the cohort. At the time of sampling, every cohort member was nominally healthy, though immune exposures that went unrecorded were likely present. The donor was CMV seropositive and belonged to the group of a few hundred seropositive cohort members. A peripheral blood sample was collected from each donor, and TCR beta sequencing was performed on peripheral blood mononuclear cells. Genomic DNA extraction from the blood cell samples was performed with the Qiagen DNeasy Blood Extraction Kit.

This specimen belongs to a study of cytomegalovirus exposure and HLA in healthy donors (dated by TCRdb to about 2017). Broadly, across the study: An earlier analysis of roughly 630 of the donors reported 276 Gb of sequence data and more than 90 million unique TCR beta sequences from about 200 million T cells. Roughly 290 gigabases of sequencing data and approximately 92 million unique TCR sequences made up an early release that covered some 640 HLA-typed donors. Of the roughly 400 genotyped donors, about 80% fell in the genetic ancestry cluster associated with self-reported Caucasian donors. The study aimed to test whether signatures of past pathogen exposure could be identified by cataloging public T cell receptors. The study used immunosequencing to profile the T cell repertoires of some 600 subjects and linked those repertoires to cytomegalovirus serostatus. In addition to the first cohort of 650 to 800 subjects, a separate validation cohort of about 120 different subjects was used. To predict cytomegalovirus infection status, the study combined high-throughput TCR immunosequencing, statistical association of individual TCRs with disease status, and machine learning. In a later analysis, previously published TCR beta repertoires from 550 to 750 donors were re-analyzed and high-resolution HLA genotyping was added so that TCR occurrence patterns could be studied. Rather than using new phenotypic data, the later analysis identified candidate immune exposures from TCR beta sequences and from how often those sequences occurred across donors. To decide whether each TCR beta V gene segment behaved as functional or pseudogenic, an earlier analysis of some 540 of the donors relied on high-throughput TCR beta sequencing. Donor age, sex, ethnicity and CMV serostatus were compiled together with the repertoire data. A later genetic analysis took genome-wide SNP genotypes for about 55% of the roughly 670 donors and used that subset as a discovery cohort. All discovery cohort repertoires had been generated on a single sequencing platform. HLA typing covered class I and class II loci at four-digit resolution. Typing coverage differed by locus: A, B, C, DRB1 and DQB1 were typed in roughly 629-630 donors, DQA1 in about 560, DPA1 in some 610, and DPB1 in approximately 450. About five DR-DQ haplotypes were handled as single units for association and clustering, since linkage in the cohort was strong. Across approximately 400 genotyped donors of the cohort, an average of roughly 250,000 unique TCR beta nucleotide sequences per donor were sequenced, and 15% to 20% of those sequences were non-productive.

The study at large found these results: For the cohort, immune exposure information was limited to CMV serostatus. The authors suggested that the approach could potentially be generalized to other disease states and immunological phenotypes. In vitro tests confirmed that a few of the cytomegalovirus-associated TCR beta chains recognize cytomegalovirus antigens. V-gene and J-gene trimming of TCR beta chains was associated with a missense DCLRE1C variant in a later genetic analysis, and the association was replicated in an independent cohort. In a later analysis, several top co-occurrence clusters were reported to appear linked to parvovirus B19, influenza, CMV and Epstein-Barr virus. Sequencing depth was assumed to be roughly uniform across donors in the presence/absence analyses, though that assumption may not hold. Linkage disequilibrium might explain the correlated functional status among segregating V segments, but an unknown experimental factor could not be ruled out. A cluster of highly shared sequence variants was judged likely to represent a technical artifact of the sequencing pipeline. Most TCR sequences were observed very rarely across donors, whereas some public TCRs were present in many individuals. In the study, roughly 160 TCR beta chains were listed as associated with cytomegalovirus. HLA typing was unavailable for some donors at each locus, so association tests used only the typed subset. Some 16 rarely observed V segments, including chromosome 9 orphons, were excluded from the earlier analysis of 550 to 700 of the donors because counts were too low. A later analysis found that HLA-associated TCR beta chains were more clonally expanded and had lower generation probabilities than equally common non-associated chains. Compared with the approximately 600-donor mean, donors in an Asian-associated ancestry cluster had fewer N-insertions in productive TCRs, according to a later genetic analysis. In an earlier analysis of around 600 of the donors, most TCR beta V segments were observed in productive rearrangements about 87% or about 30% of the time, broadly matching IMGT annotations. The 87-base-pair reads could not distinguish some IMGT-functional V segments, including TRBV6-2 and TRBV6-3, so those segments were excluded. A later analysis associated 16,951 TCR beta sequences with specific HLA alleles at a false discovery rate of 0.05. In a later analysis, most CMV-associated TCR beta chains were found to appear HLA-restricted, with HLA associations seemingly driven largely by CMV exposure. The classifier was reported to diagnose cytomegalovirus status with high specificity and sensitivity in both the original and validation cohorts. A further reported finding was that TCR beta sequences accurately predicted the HLA-A and HLA-B alleles for most subjects in the first cohort. The cohort was sequenced for TCR beta chains only, and without alpha or paired-chain data the features that could be detected were limited. In a later analysis, TCR association rates were found to vary across HLA loci, with the most associated TCRs seen for DRB1 alleles and the fewest for HLA-C alleles. Assigning TCR associations to individual alleles was difficult when HLA alleles, especially DR and DQ, strongly co-occurred.

The method behind the library was the immunoSEQ multiplex PCR assay. A mixture of 60 forward primers for TCR Vbeta segments and 13 reverse primers for TCR Jbeta segments was used in the multiplex PCR. The CDR3 region of rearranged TCR beta genes was amplified from genomic DNA with a multiplex PCR assay. The Illumina HiSeq System was used to sequence the amplified TCR beta libraries as 87-base-pair reads. The source study handled its data this way. Across the roughly 700 repertoires, a later analysis counted around 80 million unique TCR beta chains, roughly 11 million of which were shared by at least two donors. To remove PCR and sequencing errors, raw reads were error-corrected and collapsed into unique sequences using a nearest-neighbor algorithm that merged closely related sequences. CDR3 sequences were aligned to IMGT reference sequences to assign V, D and J gene segments. For a sequence to be retained, at least a six-nucleotide match to both a V gene segment and a J gene segment was required. Rearrangements were classified as productive when the CDR3 lacked stop codons and remained in frame with V and J, and all other rearrangements were classified as non-productive. Following IMGT convention, CDR3 was defined as the stretch from the second conserved V-encoded cysteine to the conserved J-encoded phenylalanine. The earlier analysis of some 540 of the donors excluded any sequence lacking an unambiguous match to a single V gene segment. In an earlier analysis of about 590 of the donors, a V segment was called functional when productive rearrangements were above 56.7%, and segregating when the standard deviation between donors exceeded 5%. A statistical classification framework was built for diagnosing cytomegalovirus status from the catalog of TCR beta chain sequences. In a later analysis, TCR nucleotide sequences were compared against IMGT/GENE-DB human TR gene sequences so that V and J genes could be assigned. The TCRdist pipeline was used in a later analysis to assign CDR3 sequences and most-parsimonious VDJ recombination scenarios. In a later analysis, each TCR beta chain was defined by its CDR3 amino acid sequence together with its V-gene family, and reads without a unique V-gene family were excluded. A later analysis removed 592 highly shared, low-generation-probability nucleotide sequences to deal with suspected cross-contamination and a sequencing artifact. In a later analysis, a clonal expansion index for each public chain was calculated from normalized within-repertoire ranks of inferred template counts. Generation probabilities in a later analysis came from a VDJ recombination model fitted to out-of-frame rearrangements, and those results were checked against IGoR. In a later analysis, TCR-TCR, TCR-HLA and TCR-CMV co-occurrence was scored with hypergeometric tests, and a repertoire-size bias correction was applied to TCR pairs. False discovery rates were estimated in a later analysis by permuting HLA or CMV assignments 20 times. In a later analysis, co-occurring TCRs were grouped with DBSCAN, and TCRdist sequence similarity was added when clustering was performed within HLA-allele-positive subsets. Repertoires with fewer than 30,000 or more than 120,000 public chains were left out of co-occurrence clustering, as were a few repertoires with anomalous nucleotide sharing. The clones in this table, taken by TCRdb from immuneACCESS, are in-frame only. Not every clone is retained; where verified, under half of the shortfall comes from an unresolved V gene, and the cause of the rest is unknown. V, J and clone size were drawn from that table, and D and trimming were deduced from the DNA. The sample profile shows 150,000 to 200,000 clones; around 75% of them were found once. The ten largest clones add up to more than 0.35% of the sample.

The chain couples TRBV7-3 to TRBJ1-1; the D gene is perhaps TRBD1, from 6 matching bases. This sequence originates from a male donor in good health and CMV-seropositive. The sequenced sample was PBMCs. The CDR3: CASSRFGGGAEAFF. The DNA reads TGTGCCAGCAGCCGCTTTGGGGGGGGCGCCGAAGCTTTCTTT.